This is a list of T cell receptor beta chains from one sample in a study of cytomegalovirus exposure and HLA in healthy donors. This table comes from immunoSEQ multiplex PCR, and its TCRdb copy is limited to in-frame clones, with some not included. The repertoire holds about 330,000 clones, roughly 90% seen once, with more than 0.9% in the top ten. The sequencing sample was made of PBMCs. The receptors were gathered from a woman between 25 and 40 years old in good health and CMV-seropositive. The CDR3 runs from the conserved cysteine through the conserved F or W. The D gene is left open where the match is weak. Some rows mark clone size as missing; the rest say once, few, many or name a class of expanded clone.

j_call v_call d_call clone_size cdr3_nt cdr3_aa
TRBJ1-1 TRBV27 TRBD1 . TGTGCCAGCAGTTTAATCCGAACAGGGGCAACTGAAGCTTTCTTT CASSLIRTGATEAFF
TRBJ1-4 TRBV27 TRBD1 . TGTGCCACCGGGACAGGGATGACTAATGAAAAACTGTTTTTT CATGTGMTNEKLFF
TRBJ2-2 TRBV19 . . TGTGCCAGTAGTATTAGGACCCGCGCGAACACCGGGGAGCTGTTTTTT CASSIRTRANTGELFF
TRBJ2-5 TRBV30 . . TGTGCCTGGAGTGCAGGGAATCAAGAGACCCAGTACTTC CAWSAGNQETQYF
TRBJ1-1 TRBV5-4 . . TGTGCCAGCAGCTTGAGTCACAACACTGAAGCTTTCTTT CASSLSHNTEAFF
TRBJ2-2 TRBV4-1 TRBD2 . TGCGCCAGCAGCCACGTGAGAAGCGGGGTGAACACCGGGGAGCTGTTTTTT CASSHVRSGVNTGELFF
TRBJ1-4 TRBV6-1 . . TGTGCCAGCAGTGGGAACCACAGCCCTAATGAAAAACTGTTTTTT CASSGNHSPNEKLFF
TRBJ1-6 TRBV27 . . TGTGCCAGCACCCCAGGAGGTTCCTATAATTCACCCCTCCACTTT CASTPGGSYNSPLHF
TRBJ2-2 TRBV6-1 . once TGTGCCAGCAGTGACAGGGGAAGAACTAACACCGGGGAGCTGTTTTTT CASSDRGRTNTGELFF
TRBJ2-1 TRBV30 . once TGTGCCTGGAATACGGGTGTTCTCGACGAGCAGTTCTTC CAWNTGVLDEQFF
TRBJ2-7 TRBV13 TRBD2 . TGTGCCAGCAGCTCCGGGACTATTCCATACGAGCAGTACTTC CASSSGTIPYEQYF
TRBJ2-7 TRBV9 . . TGTGCCAGCAGCGACCCCAGGGGAGAGCAGTACTTC CASSDPRGEQYF
TRBJ1-2 TRBV7-2 . . TGTGCCAGCAGGAGCCAGGGAGCGATTTCCTATGGCTACACCTTC CASRSQGAISYGYTF
TRBJ1-2 TRBV28 . . TGTGCCAGCAGTTGGGGGGGCGGGATCGGCTACACCTTC CASSWGGGIGYTF
TRBJ1-2 TRBV5-6 TRBD1 . TGTGCCAGCAGCTTGGACGACAGGGGTTCTTATTATGGCTACACCTTC CASSLDDRGSYYGYTF
TRBJ2-1 TRBV5-1 . . TGCGCCAGCAGCTCCGGACTGGAGTACAATGAGCAGTTCTTC CASSSGLEYNEQFF
TRBJ2-7 TRBV18 TRBD1 . TGTGCCAGCTCTTCGAAGGGGACAGGGACTTCCTACGAGCAGTACTTC CASSSKGTGTSYEQYF
TRBJ1-1 TRBV9 . . TGTGCCAGCAGCTCCAGGACGACAGTCATGAACACTGAAGCTTTCTTT CASSSRTTVMNTEAFF
TRBJ2-1 TRBV11-3 . . TGTGCCAGCAGCTTAGGGTCCCGAGTCTACAATGAGCAGTTCTTC CASSLGSRVYNEQFF
TRBJ1-4 TRBV5-1 TRBD1 . TGCGCCAGCAGCCCAAATGGTCAGGGGGCAGGTGAAAAACTGTTTTTT CASSPNGQGAGEKLFF
TRBJ1-4 TRBV2 . . TGTGCCATTCCATCCCCCCGGAAAGATAATGAAAAACTGTTTTTT CAIPSPRKDNEKLFF
TRBJ2-7 TRBV9 . once TGTGCCAGCAGCGTAGGGGGACTTTCCTACGAGCAGTACTTC CASSVGGLSYEQYF
TRBJ2-1 TRBV7-7 . . TGTGCCAGCAGTCCCGGACGTAACCCTTACAATGAGCAGTTCTTC CASSPGRNPYNEQFF
TRBJ2-4 TRBV5-1 . . TGCGCCAGCACCTCCCCGACCGTGGGCATTCAGTACTTC CASTSPTVGIQYF
TRBJ1-1 TRBV9 . few TGTGCCAGCAGCGTGCCCGGCACTGAAGCTTTCTTT CASSVPGTEAFF
TRBJ2-2 TRBV4-2 TRBD1 few TGTGCCAGCAGCCCAAACGGCAGGGGGTCGGACACCGGGGAGCTGTTTTTT CASSPNGRGSDTGELFF